This TCR beta chain comes out of a study of regulatory T cells in long-lasting Graves disease. Time point specified: newly diagnosed GD, antithyroid drugs for less than 3 months. PBMC-derived RNA was used for the TCR library. The TCR beta library used iRepertoire HTBI primers with Arm-PCR amplification of CDR3. TCRdb called the multiplex PCR reads again in MiXCR, with one record for every CDR3 protein. Altogether about 220,000 distinct CDR3 sequences are present, approximately 18% being singletons, with the ten largest covering about 10%. There are 13 residues in the CDR3. V was shortened by 5 bases and J by 9 bases, with 14 bases between the two germline ends. The table lists this clonotype with many counts. The same sample was also used in a study of T cells in Graves' hyperthyroidism and ophthalmopathy.

The material was peripheral blood mononuclear cells (PBMCs), obtained at new diagnosis, from a patient treated with antithyroid drugs. This TCR was sampled from a woman in her twenties or thirties with Graves disease. This chain uses TRBV12-3 or TRBV12-4 with TRBJ1-5; no reliable D call. CDR3 nucleotides: TGTGCCAGCAGTCCCCGAAACTTCCGGCCCCAGCATTTT. It yields the protein CASSPRNFRPQHF.